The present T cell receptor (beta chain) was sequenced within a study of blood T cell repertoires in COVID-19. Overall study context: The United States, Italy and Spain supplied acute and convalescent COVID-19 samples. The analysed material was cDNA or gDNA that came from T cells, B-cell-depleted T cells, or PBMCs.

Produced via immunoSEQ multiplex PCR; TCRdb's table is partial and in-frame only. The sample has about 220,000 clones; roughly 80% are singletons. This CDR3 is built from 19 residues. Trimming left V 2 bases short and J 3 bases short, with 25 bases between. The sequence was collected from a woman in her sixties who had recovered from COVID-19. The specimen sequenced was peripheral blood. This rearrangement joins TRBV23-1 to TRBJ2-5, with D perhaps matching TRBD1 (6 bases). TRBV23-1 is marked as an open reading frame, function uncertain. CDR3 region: CASSQPPHPQDSSKETQYF. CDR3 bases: TGCGCCAGCAGTCAACCCCCCCACCCTCAGGACAGTTCCAAAGAGACCCAGTACTTC.